The 26 T cell receptor beta chains below come from one sample, sequenced in a study of T cell repertoires in cytomegalovirus infection. TCRdb redid the calling of the reads with MiXCR, one entry per CDR3 protein. The table records approximately 500,000 distinct CDR3 sequences, approximately 26% of them present only once. The sequenced sample consisted of PBMCs. These receptors were collected from a human donor in good health (CMV status not recorded). Some clones in this sample may be carry-over from other donors' samples.

This chain joins TRBV19 and TRBJ1-5; D uncertain. Germline values: CDR1 LNHDA, CDR2 SQIVND (reference sequence). The CDR3 is 12 amino acids. With 3 bases removed from V and 2 bases from J, the gap between germline ends came to 2 bases. CDR3 in amino acids: CASSIRNQPQHF. CDR3 coding DNA: TGTGCCAGTAGTATTCGCAATCAGCCCCAGCATTTT.

The chain carries TRBV9 and TRBJ2-3; D is unclear. V was cut by 0 bases and J by 7 bases, with 12 bases left in between. The length of the CDR3 is 14 residues. Germline CDR1 reads SGDLS; CDR2 reads YYNGEE. Written as DNA, the CDR3 is TGTGCCAGCAGCGTAGCGGGCGCCATCAATACGCAGTATTTT. It translates to CASSVAGAINTQYF.

A few counts support this clonotype. The V call is TRBV6-2 or TRBV6-3, the J call TRBJ1-4; a possible D gene is TRBD1 (6 bases). The length of the CDR3 is 14 residues. V was cut by 7 bases and J by 8 bases, with 17 bases left in between. CDR1 and CDR2 (germline): MNHEY, SVGEGT. The CDR3 spells CASKAQGGVEKLFF. The CDR3 DNA is TGTGCCAGCAAAGCACAGGGAGGCGTCGAAAAACTGTTTTTT.

V usage is TRBV12-3 or TRBV12-4 and J usage is TRBJ2-3; 12 nucleotides match TRBD2. The CDR3 runs 15 residues. Losses at the gene ends were 5 bases for V and 5 bases for J; bases not matched to a gene: 5. The CDR3 sequence is CASSRTSGTGDTQYF. The CDR3 nucleotides are TGTGCCAGCAGTCGGACTAGCGGGACTGGAGATACGCAGTATTTT.

The chain has TRBV19 and TRBJ2-4, with 7 bases that match TRBD1. Germline V gene data show CDR1 as LNHDA and CDR2 as SQIVND (reference sequence). Trimming removed 4 bases from V and 5 bases from J; junction bases left unmatched: 11. The CDR3 sequence is 16 residues long. In DNA, the CDR3 is TGTGCCAGTAGTACAAACAGGGGCCCCCCCCAAAACATTCAGTACTTC. Translation: CASSTNRGPPQNIQYF.

This clonotype was counted a few times. The V call is TRBV18, the J call TRBJ1-1; 8 bases align to TRBD1. The CDR3 loop spans 14 amino acids. V trimming: 1 base; J trimming: 6 bases; junction bases outside the gene matches: 4. Germline assignment: CDR1 KGHSH and CDR2 LQKENI. The CDR3 DNA follows: TGTGCCAGCTCACCACAGACAGGGGAGTCTGAAGCTTTCTTT. It codes for CASSPQTGESEAFF.

In DNA form, the CDR3 reads TGTGCCAGCAGGAGACTAGCGGACGGGTGGGAGCAGTTCTTC. Amino acids: CASRRLADGWEQFF. This chain joins TRBV2 and TRBJ2-1, with 9 bases lining up with TRBD2. CDR1 is SNHLY, CDR2 FYNNEI, per germline. CDR3 length equals 14 residues. Losses at the gene ends were 6 bases for V and 10 bases for J; bases not matched to a gene: 10.

This clonotype was seen at least ten times. This sequence joins TRBV7-2 and TRBJ2-7; D may be TRBD1 (5 bases). The CDR3 consists of 14 residues. The ends were cut back, 3 bases at V and 2 bases at J, with 11 bases in the middle. CDR1 and CDR2 from the germline V gene are SGHTA and FQGNSA. The CDR3 DNA sequence: TGTGCCAGCAGCTTTGCCCCGGACACCTACGAGCAGTACTTC. This codes for CASSFAPDTYEQYF.

This clonotype was seen a handful of times. The chain combines TRBV5-8 with TRBJ2-6, with D tentatively TRBD1 (5 bases). This CDR3 comprises 15 residues. Per germline, CDR1 SGHTS and CDR2 YDEGEE. Deletions cut 2 bases from V and 1 base from J, with 7 bases between. The CDR3 DNA reads as TGTGCCAGCAGCTTCAGGGTTTCTGGGGCCAACGTCCTGACTTTC. This sequence encodes CASSFRVSGANVLTF.

In this sample, this clonotype turned up many times. The chain is built from TRBV7-6 and TRBJ2-1; 7 nucleotides align to TRBD2. The CDR3 totals 14 residues. Germline V gives CDR1 SGHVS, CDR2 FNYEAQ. V gave up 8 bases and J gave up 0 bases; unmatched junction bases: 4. The DNA of the CDR3 is TGTGCCAGCGCTAGCGGCAGCTCCTACAATGAGCAGTTCTTC. Residues: CASASGSSYNEQFF.

This chain joins TRBV7-8 and TRBJ2-5; TRBD2 matches at 11 bases. The CDR3 has 16 amino acids. Germline CDR1 SGHVS, CDR2 FQNEAQ. Trimming cost V 5 bases and J 0 bases; bases outside gene matches: 5. DNA of the CDR3: TGTGCCAGCAGCGGAGGGACTAGCGGCTACCAAGAGACCCAGTACTTC. Translated: CASSGGTSGYQETQYF.

A few counts support this clonotype. The genes are TRBV30 and TRBJ1-1; possibly TRBD1 for D (6 bases). V lost 0 bases and J lost 5, with 16 bases in between. This CDR3 contains 15 residues. CDR1 is GTSNPN, CDR2 SVGIG, per germline (reference sequence). CDR3: CAWSVGGGIRTEAFF. DNA for the CDR3: TGTGCCTGGAGTGTAGGGGGGGGGATACGGACTGAAGCTTTCTTT.

This clonotype showed up many times. V usage is TRBV19 and J usage is TRBJ1-4; maybe TRBD1 (6 bases). CDR1 is LNHDA and CDR2 is SQIVND in the germline V gene (reference sequence). The CDR3 length is 15 residues. The ends were cut back, 5 bases at V and 8 bases at J, with 18 bases in the middle. In nucleotides, the CDR3 is TGTGCCAGTAGTTCCAACCGGGGGCTGGAAGAAAAACTGTTTTTT. Its translation: CASSSNRGLEEKLFF.

This clonotype was seen once. The chain recombines TRBV29-1 with TRBJ1-1; possibly TRBD1 for D (6 bases). In germline, CDR1 is SQVTM, CDR2 ANQGSEA. The CDR3 covers 13 residues. Trimming removed 7 bases from V and 2 bases from J, with 14 bases in between. CDR3 in amino acids: CSALTGGNTEAFF. CDR3 bases: TGCAGCGCTTTGACAGGAGGTAACACTGAAGCTTTCTTT.

The V and J genes are TRBV20-1 and TRBJ1-1; D not resolved. In germline, CDR1 is DFQATT, CDR2 SNEGSKA (reference sequence). CDR3 length equals 15 residues. Trimming took 5 bases from V and 3 from J, leaving 19 bases between them. The CDR3 loop reads CSAREGFRADTEAFF. The CDR3 nucleotides are TGCAGTGCTCGGGAGGGTTTTAGGGCCGACACTGAAGCTTTCTTT.

Written as DNA, the CDR3 is TGTGCCACCAGCTCCCCTCGGGCTAGCGGGAGCGGCACCCATCGGGAGACCCAGTACTTC. Residues: CATSSPRASGSGTHRETQYF. The V gene is TRBV15, the J gene TRBJ2-5, with 10 positions matching TRBD2. Germline CDR1 and CDR2: LNHNV and YYDKDF (reference sequence). The length of the CDR3 is 20 residues. V lost 5 bases, J lost 5 bases, and 23 bases stayed unmatched.

Remarks on this clonotype: Being one base from a much bigger clone, this may be a read error. The chain links TRBV7-8 to TRBJ2-2; TRBD2 might be the D (5 bases). CDR1 and CDR2 from the germline V gene are SGHVS and FQNEAQ. This CDR3 region has 13 residues. CDR3 residues: CASSLAEAGELSF. CDR3 DNA: TGTGCCAGCAGCTTAGCGGAGGCCGGGGAGCTGTCTTTT.

This clonotype occurred a few times. This sequence joins TRBV6-1 and TRBJ2-7; 7 nucleotides line up with TRBD1. Germline-derived CDR1 and CDR2 are MNHNS and SASEGT. V lost 6 bases to trimming and J lost 3 bases; unmatched junction nucleotides: 8. The CDR3 totals 14 residues. DNA of the CDR3: TGTGCCAGCAGCCGGGACAGTGTAGACTACGAGCAGTACTTC. This gives the protein CASSRDSVDYEQYF.

The chain combines TRBV20-1 with TRBJ2-7, with TRBD2 matching over 11 bases. CDR3 length: 17 residues. The junction had 12 bases not matched to a gene; V was cut back by 0 bases and J by 5 bases. CDR1 and CDR2 from the germline V gene are DFQATT and SNEGSKA (reference sequence). The DNA of the CDR3 is TGCAGTGCTAGAGATAATGCTACTAGCGGGAGTAGAAACGAGCAGTACGTC. Translating gives CSARDNATSGSRNEQYV.

This clonotype was detected only a few times. The chain employs TRBV7-2 and TRBJ2-3; the match to TRBD1 covers 8 bases. This CDR3 contains 15 residues. Losses at the gene ends were 0 bases for V and 4 bases for J; bases not matched to a gene: 3. Per germline, CDR1 SGHTA and CDR2 FQGNSA. For the CDR3, the DNA is TGTGCCAGCAGCTTAGCTTTACAGGGGGCAGATACGCAGTATTTT. Amino acids: CASSLALQGADTQYF.

This clonotype came up once. Its ends do not fully match the called genes, so a read error is possible. The chain combines TRBV7-9 with TRBJ1-2; tentatively, D is TRBD1 (5 bases). In germline, CDR1 is SEHNR, CDR2 FQNEAQ (reference sequence). CDR3 size: 13 residues. CDR3 DNA sequence: TGTGCCAGCGGCTTAACCAGGGAGGGAGGCTACACCTTC. It specifies CASGLTREGGYTF.

This clonotype was seen only a few times. V and J are TRBV5-6 and TRBJ1-1; unclear D gene. CDR3 size: 14 residues. The V end was cut by 4 bases, the J end by 3 bases, with 13 bases between. Germline CDR1 reads SGHDT; CDR2 reads YYEEEE. The CDR3 DNA sequence: TGTGCCAGCAGCCCCCGTAGAGGCTACACTGAAGCTTTCTTT. Translation: CASSPRRGYTEAFF.

This clonotype has a handful of counts. The chain uses TRBV7-2 and TRBJ2-7, with D hard to call. Deletions cut 5 bases from V and 2 bases from J, with 13 bases between. The germline CDR1 and CDR2 sequences are SGHTA and FQGNSA. The CDR3 is 14 amino acids. CDR3 loop: CASSPRTVPYEQYF. As DNA, the CDR3 is TGTGCCAGCAGCCCCCGGACCGTTCCCTACGAGCAGTACTTC.

The chain carries TRBV11-2 and TRBJ2-5, with TRBD1 matching 9 bases. The CDR3 totals 15 residues. Trimming cost V 6 bases and J 2 bases; bases outside gene matches: 7. Germline CDR1 and CDR2: SGHAT and FQNNGV. CDR3 in amino acids: CASRGTGTTQETQYF. CDR3 in DNA: TGTGCCAGCAGGGGGACAGGGACCACTCAAGAGACCCAGTACTTC.

This clonotype was counted between two and nine times. V is TRBV3-1 and J is TRBJ2-7; the D gene is possibly TRBD1 (5 bases). CDR3 size: 15 residues. The ends were cut back, 2 bases at V and 0 bases at J, with 11 bases in the middle. Per the germline V gene, CDR1 is LGHDT and CDR2 is YNNKEL (reference sequence). The chain's CDR3 is CASSQTTASSYEQYV. As DNA, the CDR3 is TGTGCCAGCAGCCAAACGACAGCGAGCTCCTACGAGCAGTACGTC.

In its sample, this clonotype was seen a few times. J is TRBJ2-6 and V is TRBV28; unclear D gene. Germline values: CDR1 MDHEN, CDR2 SYDVKM. Between the trimmed V and J ends, which lost 5 bases and 1 base, there was a span of 9 bases. The CDR3 spans 15 residues. The CDR3 DNA follows: TGTGCCAGCAGTCTTAGTTATTCTGGGGCCAACGTCCTGACTTTC. Protein sequence: CASSLSYSGANVLTF.